A single T cell receptor (beta chain) is shown here with its context. Its target is not known. The CDR3 totals 14 residues. Trimming took off 5 bases at V and 3 bases at J, with 13 bases between the two ends. The germline V gene encodes CDR1 MNHEY and CDR2 SMNVEV (reference sequence). This sample was included in a study of T-cell memory formation after mild COVID-19. About the research overall: TCR clusters were mostly donor specific. Study results and limitations: SARS-CoV-2 specificity of second-wave clones peaking day 37 was unconfirmed. Pre-infection memory carried some responding clones, suggesting that cross-reactive memory joined.

Researchers used 5'RACE with constant-segment primers to make TCR alpha and TCR beta cDNA libraries that carry sample barcodes and UMIs. TCRdb independently ran MiXCR on the 5' RACE reads; one entry per CDR3 protein. This table has roughly 450,000 distinct CDR3 sequences, about 18% appearing once. The sample consisted of PBMCs or a T cell subset sorted from them (not recorded which). This receptor was taken from an adult woman who had mild COVID-19 (a few samples of this study predate the infection). Cell type and time point are not known. The chain links TRBV27 to TRBJ2-5; D ambiguous. CDR3 loop: CASSHTGSKETQYF. The CDR3 region has the DNA TGTGCCAGCAGTCACACCGGGTCGAAAGAGACCCAGTACTTC.